This T cell receptor (beta chain) was sequenced during a study of blood T cells in healthy people across ages. Study-wide points: Investigators treated diversity estimates from one million T cells as underestimates. Naive T cell percentage strongly correlated with TCR beta diversity.

A second PCR of roughly 7 to 11 cycles used a sample-barcoded 5' primer and a J-beta primer mix. MiXCR was run by TCRdb on the 5' RACE reads, yielding one entry per CDR3 protein. Among fewer than 1 million distinct CDR3 sequences, about 42% were seen once, and the ten largest hold about a fifth. The V gene's germline CDR1 is SNHLY and CDR2 FYNNEI. The CDR3 spans 12 residues. Trimming removed 4 bases at V and 2 bases at J, with 0 bases between. Each sample used at least 7 million PBMCs. There are many counts of this clonotype. Its matching antigen is unknown. The sample consisted of blood. This TCR was sampled from a man aged 55 to 70 in good health. The rearrangement joins TRBV2 to TRBJ2-6; D call uncertain. The CDR3 coding sequence is TGTGCCAGCAGTGCTGGGGCCAACGTCCTGACTTTC. This encodes CASSAGANVLTF. Together with reference TRBV2 and TRBJ2-6, the CDR3 gives the full variable domain: EPEVTQTPSHQVTQMGQEVILRCVPISNHLYFYWYRQILGQKVEFLVSFYNNEISEKSEIFDDQFSVERPDGSNFTLKIRSTKLEDSAMYFCASSAGANVLTFGAGSRLTVL.